The 12 T cell receptor beta chains below were found in one sample sequenced in a study of high-grade serous ovarian cancer treatment subgroups. The tumor samples were collected prior to definitive surgery or chemotherapy. Data came from immunoSEQ multiplex PCR; TCRdb stores just in-frame clones and leaves some out. The table has fewer than 3,500 clones, 72% seen once. The sequenced sample consisted of tumor tissue. The receptor source for this set is a human donor with high-grade serous ovarian cancer.

The chain carries TRBV4-3 and TRBJ1-1; 8 positions agree with TRBD1. This CDR3 is built from 14 residues. The junction had 8 bases not matched to a gene; V was cut back by 9 bases and J by 2 bases. CDR1 and CDR2 (germline): LGHNA, YSLEER. Here the CDR3 DNA reads TGCGCCAGTAACTTCGACAGGGGAAACACTGAAGCTTTCTTT. Protein sequence: CASNFDRGNTEAFF.

This rearrangement joins TRBV7-2 to TRBJ2-2; D is undetermined. Germline V gene lookup returns CDR1 SGHTA and CDR2 FQGNSA. This CDR3 has 13 amino acids. V was shortened by 5 bases and J by 0 bases, with 4 bases between the two germline ends. Here the CDR3 DNA reads TGTGCCAGCAGCGACACGAACACCGGGGAGCTGTTTTTT. Amino acids: CASSDTNTGELFF.

The chain recombines TRBV30 with TRBJ1-2; a weak D match, TRBD1 (5 bases). Trimming shortened V by 7 bases and J by 5 bases, and 14 bases separated the two germline ends. Germline V gene sequence: CDR1 GTSNPN, CDR2 SVGIG (reference sequence). The CDR3 covers 12 residues. The CDR3: CALVEGIYGYTF. Here the CDR3 DNA reads TGTGCCTTGGTAGAGGGGATTTATGGCTACACCTTC. The variable domain in full, with the rest retrieved from reference TRBV30 and TRBJ1-2, is SQTIHQWPATLVQPVGSPLSLECTVEGTSNPNLYWYRQAAGRGLQLLFYSVGIGQISSEVPQNLSASRPQDRQFILSSKKLLLSDSGFYLCALVEGIYGYTFGSGTRLTVV.

Here the CDR3 DNA reads TGTGCCATCAGTGGTTTGAACTGTATACAAAGTCGGGCCAACGTCCTGACTTTC. Amino acid sequence: CAISGLNCIQSRANVLTF. The rearrangement joins TRBV10-3 to TRBJ2-6; D ambiguous. Germline assignment: CDR1 ENHRY and CDR2 SYGVKD. V was cut by 4 bases and J by 5 bases, with 21 bases left in between. The CDR3 covers 18 residues.

V and J are TRBV19 and TRBJ2-1; D gene ambiguous. Germline values: CDR1 LNHDA, CDR2 SQIVND (reference sequence). The CDR3 is 15 residues long. Trimming removed 6 bases from V and 1 base from J, with 13 bases in between. In nucleotides, the CDR3 is TGTGCCAGTAGCCCTGGGGTACCATCCTACAATGAGCAGTTCTTC. As protein: CASSPGVPSYNEQFF. The full variable domain, in which reference TRBV19 and TRBJ2-1 provide the parts outside the CDR3, is DGGITQSPKYLFRKEGQNVTLSCEQNLNHDAMYWYRQDPGQGLRLIYYSQIVNDFQKGDIAEGYSVSREKKESFPLTVTSAQKNPTAFYLCASSPGVPSYNEQFFGPGTRLTVL.

The chain combines TRBV6-6 with TRBJ2-3; TRBD2 might be the D (6 bases). Trimming took off 6 bases at V and 2 bases at J, with 12 bases between the two ends. The CDR3 length is 14 residues. Germline loops: CDR1 MNHNY, CDR2 SVGAGI (reference sequence). The CDR3 loop is CASRQGGITDTQYF. The CDR3, as DNA: TGTGCCAGCAGACAAGGAGGGATCACAGATACGCAGTATTTT.

This clone occurred a few times. The genes are TRBV29-1 and TRBJ1-6; 10 bases line up with TRBD1. CDR3 size: 20 residues. V dropped 5 bases and J dropped 2; count of bases not matched to a gene: 18. Germline CDR1 SQVTM, CDR2 ANQGSEA. The CDR3 spells CSVLLPGQGPPSTYNSPLHF. The CDR3, as DNA: TGCAGCGTTCTCCTCCCGGGACAGGGGCCGCCTAGCACCTATAATTCACCCCTCCACTTT.

In DNA, the CDR3 is TGTGCCAGCAGCTTAGGAGCGGGGGGTTACAATGAGCAGTTCTTC. It encodes CASSLGAGGYNEQFF. The chain carries TRBV7-2 and TRBJ2-1, with TRBD2 matching over 9 bases. This CDR3 is 15 amino acids long. The V segment lost 1 base and the J segment 4 bases; nucleotides outside the gene matches: 2. Germline V gene lookup returns CDR1 SGHTA and CDR2 FQGNSA.

The CDR3 reads CASSKYRTNTEAFF. CDR3 nucleotides: TGTGCCAGCAGCAAATACAGGACAAACACTGAAGCTTTCTTT. The rearrangement links TRBV21-1 to TRBJ1-1; TRBD1, the table's D call, was not compared with the DNA. TRBV21-1 is given as a pseudogene. The CDR3 consists of 14 residues.

This chain joins TRBV27 and TRBJ2-1; 7 bases fit TRBD2. CDR1 is MNHEY and CDR2 is SMNVEV in the germline V gene (reference sequence). The V segment lost 6 bases and the J segment 4 bases; nucleotides outside the gene matches: 9. The CDR3 is 15 residues long. This CDR3 reads CASSSRPGGYNEQFF. The DNA for the CDR3 is TGTGCCAGCAGCTCTAGACCGGGGGGATACAATGAGCAGTTCTTC.

This chain connects TRBV2 to TRBJ1-6, with a possible D match to TRBD1 (5 bases). Germline loops: CDR1 SNHLY, CDR2 FYNNEI. The germline V and J ends were trimmed by 1 base and 8 bases, with 12 bases remaining between them. The CDR3 is 15 residues long. CDR3 coding DNA: TGTGCCAGCAGTGAAGGGCAGGGAGGATATTCACCCCTCCACTTT. Protein sequence: CASSEGQGGYSPLHF.

The table lists this clone with a count of one. This chain connects TRBV5-1 to TRBJ2-1, with 7 bases identical to TRBD1. Per the germline V gene, CDR1 is SGHRS and CDR2 is YFSETQ. V dropped 4 bases and J dropped 8; count of bases not matched to a gene: 9. The CDR3 consists of 14 residues. The CDR3 region is CASSPQGRVDEQFF. The CDR3, as DNA: TGCGCCAGCAGCCCACAGGGGAGAGTCGATGAGCAGTTCTTC.